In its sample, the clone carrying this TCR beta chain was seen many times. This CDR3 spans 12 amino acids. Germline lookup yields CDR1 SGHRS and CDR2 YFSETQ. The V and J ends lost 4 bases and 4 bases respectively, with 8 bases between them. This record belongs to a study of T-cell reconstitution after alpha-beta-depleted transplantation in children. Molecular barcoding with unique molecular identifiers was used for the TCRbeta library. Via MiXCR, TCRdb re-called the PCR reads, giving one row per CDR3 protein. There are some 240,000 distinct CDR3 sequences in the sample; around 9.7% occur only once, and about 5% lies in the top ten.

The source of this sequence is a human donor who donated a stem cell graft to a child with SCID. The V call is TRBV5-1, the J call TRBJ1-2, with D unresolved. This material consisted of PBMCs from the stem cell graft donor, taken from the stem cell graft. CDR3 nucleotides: TGCGCCAGCAGCGAGGGTGGCTATGGCTACACCTTC. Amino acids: CASSEGGYGYTF.